The following is a T cell receptor (beta chain) sequence with its context. Its cognate antigen is unknown. TCRdb re-derived calls from the 5' RACE reads in MiXCR, one entry per CDR3 protein. The table has about 540,000 distinct CDR3 sequences, roughly 13% seen once; the top ten hold approximately 6.2%. These data are taken from a study of CD8 T cells in ankylosing spondylitis. Study-level points and caveats: Within ankylosing spondylitis blood, a TCR beta motif made up of fewer than ten highly homologous variants appeared to be characteristic.

This CDR3 region has 16 residues. CDR1 is SGHAT and CDR2 is FQNNGV in the germline V gene. J lost 5 bases, V lost 2 bases, and 5 bases had no gene match. The receptor comes from a male donor with ankylosing spondylitis. The V gene is TRBV11-2, the J gene TRBJ2-1; 11 bases line up with TRBD2. Sequenced input: blood, either unsorted or a sorted T cell fraction (not recorded which). CDR3 residues: CASSLNRLAGNNEQFF. CDR3 bases: TGTGCCAGCAGCTTAAACAGACTAGCGGGAAACAATGAGCAGTTCTTC.